These 22 T cell receptor beta chains were sequenced from one sample in a study of T cell responses to AZD1222 COVID-19 vaccine. Clones were sequenced by immunoSEQ multiplex PCR, and TCRdb holds only the in-frame ones, with some missing. The table shows about 120,000 clones, with around 84% occurring only once. The sample consisted of peripheral blood, taken 28 days after the second AZD1222 dose. These receptors were collected from an adult who received the AZD1222 COVID-19 vaccine.

This sequence joins TRBV5-1 and TRBJ1-1, with D possibly matching TRBD1 (6 bases). The CDR3 sequence is 15 residues long. The V end was cut by 2 bases, the J end by 3 bases, with 14 bases between. Looked up from germline, CDR1 is SGHRS and CDR2 is YFSETQ. CDR3 DNA sequence: TGCGCCAGCAGCTTCCAGGGGATATTCGACACTGAAGCTTTCTTT. Its protein product is CASSFQGIFDTEAFF.

The chain combines TRBV6-1 with TRBJ1-5; a weak D match, TRBD1 (5 bases). The germline V gene has CDR1 MNHNS and CDR2 SASEGT. V dropped 0 bases and J dropped 3 bases, with 15 bases sitting between them. CDR3 length: 17 amino acids. CDR3 DNA: TGTGCCAGCAGTGAAGCACGGACAAGCACCCCCAATCAGCCCCAGCATTTT. Its protein is CASSEARTSTPNQPQHF.

About this clone itself: The sample contains more than one DNA sequence encoding this CDR3. The chain employs TRBV29-1 and TRBJ1-2; the match to TRBD1 covers 8 bases. The germline V gene has CDR1 SQVTM and CDR2 ANQGSEA. The CDR3 spans 12 residues. V lost 5 bases to trimming and J lost 2 bases; unmatched junction nucleotides: 1. The CDR3, as DNA: TGCAGCGTTCCAGGGGGCAACTATGGCTACACCTTC. Translated, it gives CSVPGGNYGYTF.

The V call is TRBV3-1 (or the pseudogene TRBV3-2), the J call TRBJ2-7; tentative D call: TRBD2 (6 bases). CDR3 length: 13 amino acids. Germline V gene sequence: CDR1 LGHDT, CDR2 YNNKEL (reference sequence). V gave up 4 bases and J gave up 10 bases, with 17 bases separating them. The CDR3 nucleotides are TGTGCCAGCAGCCGGAGGGGACTCGGCAATCAGTACTTC. The encoded protein is CASSRRGLGNQYF.

J is TRBJ2-7 and V is TRBV6-1, with a weak D call TRBD2 (5 bases). Trimming took off 7 bases at V and 0 bases at J, with 10 bases between the two ends. The CDR3 loop spans 13 amino acids. Per the germline V gene, CDR1 is MNHNS and CDR2 is SASEGT. The CDR3: CASTGGSSYEQYF. The CDR3 coding sequence is TGTGCCAGCACCGGCGGGTCCTCCTACGAGCAGTACTTC.

This chain connects TRBV28 to TRBJ2-2, with D perhaps matching TRBD1 (6 bases). CDR3 size: 15 residues. V lost 2 bases, J lost 5 bases, and 12 bases lay in between. CDR1 is MDHEN and CDR2 is SYDVKM in the germline V gene. The chain's CDR3 is CASSLMGAGTGELFF. CDR3 in DNA: TGTGCCAGCAGTTTAATGGGGGCTGGGACCGGGGAGCTGTTTTTT.

The gene calls are TRBV6-1 and TRBJ1-3; D possibly corresponds to TRBD1 (5 bases). CDR3 length equals 16 residues. Germline V CDR1 and CDR2: MNHNS, SASEGT. Trimming took off 2 bases at V and 2 bases at J, with 13 bases between the two ends. CDR3 DNA: TGTGCCAGCAGTGAAAATCCTGCAGGGCCTGGAAACACCATATATTTT. This codes for CASSENPAGPGNTIYF.

This clone came up a few times. The chain links TRBV29-1 to TRBJ2-3, with D possibly matching TRBD2 (6 bases). V shed 4 bases and J shed 10 bases, with 18 bases lying between them. The CDR3 contains 13 residues. Germline lookup yields CDR1 SQVTM and CDR2 ANQGSEA. CDR3 DNA: TGCAGCGTTGTCGGTGGCCCCGGGGAGGCGCAGTATTTT. It specifies CSVVGGPGEAQYF.

The J gene is TRBJ2-7, the V gene TRBV5-4; TRBD2 might be the D (5 bases). V was pared by 4 bases and J by 0 bases, with 11 bases between. Germline assignment: CDR1 SGHNT and CDR2 YYREEE (reference sequence). The CDR3 totals 14 residues. Here the CDR3 reads CASSPSGSSYEQYF. The CDR3 DNA reads as TGTGCCAGCAGCCCTTCGGGGAGCTCCTACGAGCAGTACTTC.

This chain's CDR3 is CASSEVASGGDNNEQFF. The CDR3 DNA sequence: TGTGCCAGCAGTGAAGTTGCTAGCGGGGGGGACAACAATGAGCAGTTCTTC. This rearrangement joins TRBV6-1 to TRBJ2-1, with TRBD2 matching over 12 bases. Germline V gene lookup returns CDR1 MNHNS and CDR2 SASEGT. CDR3 size: 17 residues. Trimming took 1 base from V and 5 from J; bases not matched to a gene: 6.

This chain uses TRBV5-1 with TRBJ2-5; TRBD2 aligns across 11 bases. CDR1 SGHRS and CDR2 YFSETQ come from the germline V gene. V lost 4 bases to trimming and J lost 2 bases; unmatched junction nucleotides: 16. This CDR3 contains 19 residues. The CDR3 loop reads CASSPVILSTSGGQETQYF. For the CDR3, the DNA is TGCGCCAGCAGCCCGGTAATTTTATCCACTAGCGGGGGACAAGAGACCCAGTACTTC.

The gene calls are TRBV6-5 and TRBJ1-2; 9 bases match TRBD1. The germline V gene has CDR1 MNHEY and CDR2 SVGAGI. V trimming: 6 bases; J trimming: 5 bases; junction bases outside the gene matches: 10. This CDR3 has 15 amino acids. The CDR3 loop is CASSPGQGPRYGYTF. In DNA form, the CDR3 reads TGTGCCAGCAGCCCCGGACAGGGGCCCCGTTATGGCTACACCTTC.

This rearrangement joins TRBV6-5 to TRBJ1-1; no firm D call. CDR3 size: 13 residues. V lost 6 bases, J lost 1 base, and 9 bases lay in between. Germline V CDR1 and CDR2: MNHEY, SVGAGI. The DNA for the CDR3 is TGTGCCAGCAGGAGGGTCAGGAACACTGAAGCTTTCTTT. This encodes CASRRVRNTEAFF.

This clone was picked up a small number of times. The same CDR3 can be traced to other DNA sequences in this sample. In DNA form, the CDR3 reads TGCGCCAGCAGCCAAGATGGGCAGGGGGCCCTCTCTGGGGCCAACGTCCTGACTTTC. This codes for CASSQDGQGALSGANVLTF. The genes are TRBV4-1 and TRBJ2-6, with TRBD1 matching over 8 bases. CDR3 length: 19 residues. V lost 0 bases to trimming and J lost 0 bases; unmatched junction nucleotides: 7. Looked up from germline, CDR1 is MGHRA and CDR2 is YSYEKL.

The genes are TRBV3-1 (or the pseudogene TRBV3-2) and TRBJ1-3; D is uncertain. From germline, CDR1 is LGHDT and CDR2 YNNKEL (reference sequence). The CDR3 is 17 residues long. V was trimmed by 2 bases and J by 1 base, leaving 15 bases between them. CDR3 protein: CASSQKWREASGNTIYF. Written as DNA, the CDR3 is TGTGCCAGCAGCCAAAAGTGGAGGGAAGCATCTGGAAACACCATATATTTT.

This clone was seen only once. The V call is TRBV7-3, the J call TRBJ1-3; the D gene is possibly TRBD1 (5 bases). The germline gives CDR1 SGHTA, CDR2 FQGTGA. Deletions cut 4 bases from V and 2 bases from J, with 9 bases between. The CDR3 loop spans 14 amino acids. Written as DNA, the CDR3 is TGTGCCAGCAGCTCCGGGGGTCCTGGAAACACCATATATTTT. Translated, it gives CASSSGGPGNTIYF.

The rearrangement joins TRBV28 to TRBJ1-4; no definite D call. This CDR3 is 14 amino acids long. V was clipped by 2 bases and J by 0 bases, with 4 bases between them. Per the germline V gene, CDR1 is MDHEN and CDR2 is SYDVKM. In nucleotides, the CDR3 is TGTGCCAGCAGTTTAGTTGCAACTAATGAAAAACTGTTTTTT. This gives the protein CASSLVATNEKLFF.

The rearrangement uses TRBV28 and TRBJ1-1, with D hard to call. The germline V and J ends were trimmed by 5 bases and 1 base, with 8 bases remaining between them. Looked up from germline, CDR1 is MDHEN and CDR2 is SYDVKM. The CDR3 has 13 residues. The CDR3: CASSPPRNTEAFF. In DNA form, the CDR3 reads TGTGCCAGCAGTCCTCCGCGGAACACTGAAGCTTTCTTT.

This chain links TRBV7-8 with TRBJ2-2; 11 nucleotides align to TRBD2. The germline V gene encodes CDR1 SGHVS and CDR2 FQNEAQ. The CDR3 has 16 residues. Unmatched junction bases numbered 6, after V lost 6 bases and J lost 3 bases. The CDR3 region is CASRPTSGSDTGELFF. The CDR3 coding sequence is TGTGCCAGCAGACCCACTAGCGGGAGTGACACCGGGGAGCTGTTTTTT.

This clone showed up just once. The genes are TRBV18 and TRBJ1-2, with a possible D match to TRBD1 (5 bases). The CDR3 consists of 14 residues. V shed 3 bases and J shed 7 bases, with 15 bases lying between them. Germline assignment: CDR1 KGHSH and CDR2 LQKENI. CDR3 loop: CASSPRGDPAGYTF. In DNA form, the CDR3 reads TGTGCCAGCTCACCGAGGGGTGACCCTGCTGGCTACACCTTC.

The chain joins TRBV28 to TRBJ2-7; possibly TRBD1 for D (6 bases). Trimming removed 1 base at V and 2 bases at J, with 12 bases between. The CDR3 is made up of 15 amino acids. Germline V gene data show CDR1 as MDHEN and CDR2 as SYDVKM. As DNA, the CDR3 is TGTGCCAGCAGTTTATTAGTGGGGGACACCTACGAGCAGTACTTC. As protein: CASSLLVGDTYEQYF.

This sequence joins TRBV6-5 and TRBJ2-7; 8 bases are a match to TRBD2. This CDR3 is 15 amino acids long. With V trimmed by 6 bases and J by 0 bases, 7 bases remained unmatched. Germline CDR1 and CDR2: MNHEY and SVGAGI. The CDR3 spells CASRKRSGSSYEQYF. The DNA for the CDR3 is TGTGCCAGCAGGAAAAGGAGCGGGAGCTCCTACGAGCAGTACTTC.